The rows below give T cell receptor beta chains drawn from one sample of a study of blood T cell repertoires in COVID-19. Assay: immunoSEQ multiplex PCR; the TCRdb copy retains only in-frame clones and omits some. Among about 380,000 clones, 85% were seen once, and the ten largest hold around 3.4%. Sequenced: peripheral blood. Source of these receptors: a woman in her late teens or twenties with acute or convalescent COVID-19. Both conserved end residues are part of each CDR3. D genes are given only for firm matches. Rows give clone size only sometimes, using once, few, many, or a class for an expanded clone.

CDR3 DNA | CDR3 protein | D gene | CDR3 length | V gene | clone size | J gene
TGTGCCAGCCACGTCTCTCAGGGTCGTAACACTGAAGCTTTCTTT | CASHVSQGRNTEAFF | NA | 15 | TRBV2 | NA | TRBJ1-1
TGTGCCAGCACCCCCAACCCAGGGACTAGCGGGAGCACAGATACGCAGTATTTT | CASTPNPGTSGSTDTQYF | TRBD2 | 18 | TRBV7-8 | once | TRBJ2-3
TGCGCCAGCAGCTTACTAGCGGGAGTTGAGAATGAGCAGTTCTTC | CASSLLAGVENEQFF | TRBD2 | 15 | TRBV5-1 | NA | TRBJ2-1
TGTGCTAGTGGTACACCCGTGACAGGGATGAACACTGAAGCTTTCTTT | CASGTPVTGMNTEAFF | TRBD1 | 16 | TRBV12-5 | few | TRBJ1-1
TGTGCCAGCAGTACACTATTCTCGAACACTGAAGCTTTCTTT | CASSTLFSNTEAFF | NA | 14 | TRBV28 | few | TRBJ1-1
TGTGCCAGCAGTACTAAGGGGGATAGCAATCAGCCCCAGCATTTT | CASSTKGDSNQPQHF | NA | 15 | TRBV6-5 | NA | TRBJ1-5
TGTGCCAGCATCTCGGACAGGGGGCTAAGTACTGAAGCTTTCTTT | CASISDRGLSTEAFF | TRBD1 | 15 | TRBV28 | NA | TRBJ1-1
TGTGCCAGTAGTATAGGACGGGACAGCTCCTACGAGCAGTACTTC | CASSIGRDSSYEQYF | TRBD1 | 15 | TRBV19 | NA | TRBJ2-7
TGTGCCAGCAGCCAAGATCAGACAGGAAGAGGGACTGAAGCTTTCTTT | CASSQDQTGRGTEAFF | NA | 16 | TRBV4-2 | NA | TRBJ1-1
TGTGCCACACTCCGGGACAGGGGCAATGAGCAGTTCTTC | CATLRDRGNEQFF | TRBD1 | 13 | TRBV5-8 | NA | TRBJ2-1
TGTGCCAGCAGCTCACCAGGGACTGGAAACACCATATATTTT | CASSSPGTGNTIYF | NA | 14 | TRBV7-3 | NA | TRBJ1-3
TGTGCCAGCAGTGGACAGGTAGATAACACCTTC | CASSGQVDNTF | NA | 11 | TRBV2 | NA | TRBJ1-2
TGCGCCAGCAGCTTTGGTCATGGGGGCTCAGCCTACGAGCAGTACTTC | CASSFGHGGSAYEQYF | NA | 16 | TRBV5-1 | NA | TRBJ2-7
TGTGCCAGCAGGCCCAGACTCTACACCGGGGAGCTGTTTTTT | CASRPRLYTGELFF | NA | 14 | TRBV6-5 | NA | TRBJ2-2
TGCGCCAGCAGCGGGACTGGAACTAATGAAAAACTGTTTTTT | CASSGTGTNEKLFF | NA | 14 | TRBV5-1 | NA | TRBJ1-4
TGTGCCAGACAGGAAGGGGATGAAAAACTGTTTTTT | CARQEGDEKLFF | NA | 12 | TRBV30 | NA | TRBJ1-4
TGTGCCAGCAGATTACTCGGGGGGACAACCTACAATGAGCAGTTCTTC | CASRLLGGTTYNEQFF | NA | 16 | TRBV28 | NA | TRBJ2-1
TGTGCCAGCAGCCACGGAACCGGGACAGGGGGGAACTCCTACGAGCAGTACTTC | CASSHGTGTGGNSYEQYF | TRBD1 | 18 | TRBV7-7 | NA | TRBJ2-7
TGTGCCAGCAGCGTAGGGGGGGGTAGCGGGAGGCAAGAGACCCAGTACTTC | CASSVGGGSGRQETQYF | TRBD2 | 17 | TRBV9 | NA | TRBJ2-5
TGTGCCTGGAGTGAAGGGGAAATTCCAGTCGGCTACACCTTC | CAWSEGEIPVGYTF | NA | 14 | TRBV30 | NA | TRBJ1-2
TGTGCCAGTAAGGAGGGACAGGGCTCAGATACGCAGTATTTT | CASKEGQGSDTQYF | TRBD1 | 14 | TRBV19 | NA | TRBJ2-3
TGTGCCAGCAGCTGGGGGGGCGAGACTAACTATGGCTACACCTTC | CASSWGGETNYGYTF | NA | 15 | TRBV5-4 | NA | TRBJ1-2
TGTGCCAGCAGCGAGGGGGCAGGGGGCTACGAGCAGTACTTC | CASSEGAGGYEQYF | TRBD1 | 14 | TRBV9 | NA | TRBJ2-7
TGTGCCAGCAGTTTGTTGACAGGGGGGAATGAGCAGTTCTTC | CASSLLTGGNEQFF | TRBD1 | 14 | TRBV28 | NA | TRBJ2-1
TGTGCCAGCAGCCTACTTACCGGCCTAGCGGGAGACAATGAGCAGTTCTTC | CASSLLTGLAGDNEQFF | TRBD2 | 17 | TRBV6-2/TRBV6-3 | NA | TRBJ2-1
TGCGCCAGCAGCTTAGGAGCGGATTCTAGCACAGATACGCAGTATTTT | CASSLGADSSTDTQYF | NA | 16 | TRBV5-1 | NA | TRBJ2-3
TGTGCCAGCAGTAAAACAGGGTACGAAAAACTGTTTTTT | CASSKTGYEKLFF | NA | 13 | TRBV12-3/TRBV12-4 | once | TRBJ1-4
TGCGCCAGCAGCTCACCCAGGGTTGCAGATACGCAGTATTTT | CASSSPRVADTQYF | NA | 14 | TRBV5-1 | NA | TRBJ2-3
TGTGCCAGCAGCTTCACGGGCCAGCTCGGGACAGGGTATCAGCCCCAGCATTTT | CASSFTGQLGTGYQPQHF | TRBD1 | 18 | TRBV5-8 | NA | TRBJ1-5